A selection of T cell receptor beta chains follows, all from one sample in a study of CD8 T cells in Susac syndrome. MiXCR was run by TCRdb on the immunoSEQ multiplex PCR reads, yielding one entry per CDR3 protein. The table has under 300,000 distinct CDR3 sequences, about 95% seen once. The sequencing sample was made of CD4+ T cells from PBMCs. The receptors were sampled from a human donor with Susac syndrome. The CDR3 runs from the conserved cysteine through the conserved F or W. The order of the fields is clone size, D gene, V gene, J gene, CDR3 protein, CDR3 DNA. D genes are given only for firm matches. The size field is filled for only some rows; it gives once, few, many or a size class.

.	.	TRBV29-1	TRBJ1-3	CSAGPREGSGNTIYF	TGCAGCGCCGGCCCCAGGGAAGGGTCTGGAAACACCATATATTTT
.	TRBD2	TRBV19	TRBJ2-1	CASRLSGNRNEQFF	TGTGCCAGTAGGCTTAGCGGGAATCGGAATGAGCAGTTCTTC
few	TRBD1	TRBV4-1	TRBJ2-5	CASSQEDRGRETQYF	TGCGCCAGCAGCCAGGAAGACAGGGGGAGAGAGACCCAGTACTTC
.	.	TRBV4-1	TRBJ1-2	CASSLVGATYGYTF	TGCGCCAGCAGCCTGGTCGGGGCCACCTATGGCTACACCTTC
.	.	TRBV12-3/TRBV12-4	TRBJ1-2	CASSRVYYGYTF	TGTGCCAGCAGCCGCGTCTACTATGGCTACACCTTC
once	.	TRBV6-5	TRBJ1-5	CASSNDQVHQPQHF	TGTGCCAGCAGTAATGATCAGGTCCATCAGCCCCAGCATTTT
.	.	TRBV6-5	TRBJ2-1	CASSYGIGPYNEQFF	TGTGCCAGCAGTTACGGCATAGGCCCCTACAATGAGCAGTTCTTC
.	TRBD1	TRBV29-1	TRBJ1-4	CSVAGTANEKLFF	TGCAGCGTCGCCGGGACAGCTAATGAAAAACTGTTTTTT
once	.	TRBV27	TRBJ2-2	CASRARDSLTGELFF	TGTGCCAGCAGAGCTAGGGACTCGCTCACCGGGGAGCTGTTTTTT
.	.	TRBV10-1	TRBJ2-3	CASSQWGDTQYF	TGCGCCAGCTCCCAGTGGGGAGATACGCAGTATTTT
.	.	TRBV29-1	TRBJ1-4	CSVVSDSATNEKLFF	TGCAGCGTTGTCTCTGATTCGGCTACTAATGAAAAACTGTTTTTT
.	.	TRBV18	TRBJ2-1	CASSHEAKTYNEQFF	TGTGCCAGCTCACACGAGGCGAAGACCTACAATGAGCAGTTCTTC
.	TRBD1	TRBV12-3/TRBV12-4	TRBJ1-1	CASRPSGGPATERRAFF	TGTGCCAGCAGGCCGTCAGGGGGCCCTGCTACCGAGAGAAGGGCTTTCTTT
.	TRBD1	TRBV3-1	TRBJ1-1	CASSPDRVVTEAFF	TGTGCCAGCAGCCCCGACAGGGTGGTAACTGAAGCTTTCTTT
.	.	TRBV29-1	TRBJ2-1	CSVDLTTRYNEQFF	TGCAGCGTTGATCTGACCACCAGGTACAATGAGCAGTTCTTC
.	TRBD2	TRBV9	TRBJ2-7	CASSYSGRDDEQYF	TGTGCCAGCAGCTATAGCGGGAGAGACGACGAGCAGTACTTC
.	.	TRBV30	TRBJ1-3	CAWASQVPSGNTIYF	TGTGCCTGGGCGTCCCAGGTTCCCTCTGGAAACACCATATATTTT
.	TRBD1	TRBV2	TRBJ1-2	CASRVTGADGYTF	TGTGCCAGCAGGGTAACAGGGGCTGATGGCTACACCTTC
.	TRBD1	TRBV10-3	TRBJ1-2	CATESTGDGGYTF	TGTGCCACCGAAAGTACAGGGGATGGCGGCTACACCTTC
.	.	TRBV20-1	TRBJ2-5	CSAPAGAGAETQYF	TGCAGTGCTCCCGCGGGGGCAGGGGCAGAGACCCAGTACTTC
.	TRBD1	TRBV7-2	TRBJ2-7	CASSSPGTGPGGQYF	TGTGCCAGCAGCTCGCCCGGGACAGGGCCCGGCGGGCAGTACTTC
few	TRBD1	TRBV27	TRBJ1-1	CASSRGQGATEAFF	TGTGCCAGCAGTCGGGGACAGGGCGCGACTGAAGCTTTCTTT
once	TRBD2	TRBV5-1	TRBJ2-2	CASRRLAGDHGELFF	TGCGCCAGCAGGAGACTAGCGGGAGATCACGGGGAGCTGTTTTTT
once	TRBD1	TRBV7-6	TRBJ2-7	CASSLGTGGNEQYF	TGTGCCAGCAGCTTAGGGACAGGGGGCAACGAGCAGTACTTC
once	.	TRBV7-9	TRBJ1-1	CASSPLTSLPVNTEAFF	TGTGCCAGCAGCCCTTTGACATCCCTCCCCGTGAACACTGAAGCTTTCTTT
.	.	TRBV7-6	TRBJ2-5	CASSPLATETQYF	TGTGCCAGCAGCCCCCTAGCTACGGAGACCCAGTACTTC
.	.	TRBV25-1	TRBJ2-5	CASSAHAGNGETQYF	TGTGCCAGCAGTGCCCACGCGGGTAATGGAGAGACCCAGTACTTC
.	TRBD1	TRBV28	TRBJ2-7	CASGTGGLGYEQYF	TGTGCCAGCGGAACAGGGGGCTTGGGCTACGAGCAGTACTTC
.	TRBD1	TRBV5-6	TRBJ2-3	CASSWGGQGSDTQYF	TGTGCCAGCAGCTGGGGGGGACAGGGGTCAGATACGCAGTATTTT
.	.	TRBV30	TRBJ2-1	CAWSVRRNNEQFF	TGTGCCTGGAGTGTACGACGGAACAATGAGCAGTTCTTC
.	.	TRBV29-1	TRBJ2-4	CSSYSADIQYF	TGCAGCTCCTACAGCGCAGACATTCAGTACTTC
.	TRBD1	TRBV6-6	TRBJ2-7	CASRGQGAYEQYF	TGTGCCAGCAGGGGACAGGGGGCCTACGAGCAGTACTTC
.	.	TRBV18	TRBJ2-3	CASSPLSRGTDTQYF	TGTGCCAGCTCACCATTATCCCGGGGAACAGATACGCAGTATTTT
.	.	TRBV7-9	TRBJ1-1	CASEDIRREAFF	TGTGCCAGCGAAGACATCCGGCGGGAAGCTTTCTTT
.	.	TRBV28	TRBJ2-7	CASSRGPGMKYF	TGTGCCAGCAGCCGCGGACCGGGGATGAAGTACTTC
.	TRBD2	TRBV13	TRBJ2-7	CASSLGGLAGDYEQYF	TGTGCCAGCAGCTTAGGAGGGCTAGCGGGAGACTACGAGCAGTACTTC
once	.	TRBV30	TRBJ1-1	CAWSPGHRDDTEAFF	TGTGCCTGGAGTCCGGGACACAGGGACGACACTGAAGCTTTCTTT